Listed below are T cell receptor beta chains from one sample, sequenced in a study of molecular identifiers for immune sequencing clone quantification. TCRdb independently ran MiXCR on the PCR reads; one entry per CDR3 protein. Altogether about 640,000 distinct CDR3 sequences are present, 20% being singletons, with the ten largest covering roughly 0.83%. The sample consisted of naive CD8+ T cells from blood, with Jurkat cell RNA spiked in. These receptors were taken from a human donor in good health. Some libraries in this study had Jurkat cell RNA spiked in. Both conserved end residues are part of each CDR3. Each record gives: D gene, V gene, clone size, J gene, CDR3 protein, CDR3 DNA. A D gene is named only where the DNA matches it firmly. Some rows have no size entry. The others give once, few or many, or a class for an expanded clone.

D: .
V: TRBV5-4
size: many
J: TRBJ1-2
CDR3: CASSHTATATNYGYTF
DNA: TGTGCCAGCAGCCACACCGCGACAGCCACAAACTATGGCTACACCTTC

D: .
V: TRBV27
size: few
J: TRBJ1-4
CDR3: CASSLMGQNNEKLFF
DNA: TGTGCCAGCAGTTTAATGGGGCAGAATAATGAAAAACTGTTTTTT

D: TRBD2
V: TRBV2
size: .
J: TRBJ2-2
CDR3: CASTEGLAGGTGELFF
DNA: TGTGCCAGCACTGAGGGACTAGCGGGAGGGACCGGGGAGCTGTTTTTT

D: TRBD2
V: TRBV27
size: .
J: TRBJ2-7
CDR3: CASSLGGSGSQNERYF
DNA: TGTGCCAGCAGTTTAGGTGGTAGCGGGAGCCAAAACGAGCGGTACTTC

D: TRBD2
V: TRBV2
size: .
J: TRBJ2-7
CDR3: CAGQGLAPAEQYF
DNA: TGTGCCGGGCAGGGACTAGCACCCGCGGAGCAGTACTTC

D: .
V: TRBV7-2
size: many
J: TRBJ1-4
CDR3: CASSFSGAVTNEKLFF
DNA: TGTGCCAGCAGCTTTTCAGGGGCTGTAACTAATGAAAAACTGTTTTTT

D: TRBD1
V: TRBV6-6
size: many
J: TRBJ2-5
CDR3: CASSYRWDRGEETQYF
DNA: TGTGCCAGCAGTTACCGCTGGGACAGGGGGGAAGAGACCCAGTACTTC

D: .
V: TRBV4-3
size: .
J: TRBJ2-2
CDR3: CASSPDSRNTGELLF
DNA: TGCGCCAGCAGCCCCGACAGTCGAAACACCGGGGAGCTGCTTTTT

D: TRBD1
V: TRBV30
size: many
J: TRBJ1-1
CDR3: CAWDPDRGTEAFF
DNA: TGTGCCTGGGACCCGGACAGGGGAACTGAAGCTTTCTTT

D: TRBD1
V: TRBV20-1
size: .
J: TRBJ2-7
CDR3: CSARMTQGDRSYEQYF
DNA: TGCAGTGCTAGGATGACTCAGGGGGACAGGTCCTACGAGCAGTACTTC

D: .
V: TRBV27
size: .
J: TRBJ2-1
CDR3: CASSLRITSYNEQFF
DNA: TGTGCCAGCAGTTTAAGAATAACTAGTTACAATGAGCAGTTCTTC

D: .
V: TRBV7-2
size: many
J: TRBJ1-6
CDR3: CASSPGRDTWNSPLHF
DNA: TGTGCCAGCAGCCCCGGACGGGATACTTGGAATTCACCCCTCCACTTT

D: .
V: TRBV7-2
size: many
J: TRBJ2-1
CDR3: CASSYVDYHINEQFF
DNA: TGTGCCAGCAGCTATGTTGACTATCACATCAATGAGCAGTTCTTC

D: .
V: TRBV29-1
size: many
J: TRBJ1-3
CDR3: CSVPHGNTIYF
DNA: TGCAGCGTTCCTCACGGAAACACCATATATTTT

D: .
V: TRBV7-2
size: many
J: TRBJ1-5
CDR3: CASSFYQDINQPQHF
DNA: TGTGCCAGCAGCTTTTACCAGGACATCAATCAGCCCCAGCATTTT

D: TRBD1
V: TRBV19
size: few
J: TRBJ2-1
CDR3: CASSLSGTAYNEQFF
DNA: TGTGCCAGTAGTCTCTCCGGGACAGCCTACAATGAGCAGTTCTTC

D: TRBD2
V: TRBV19
size: few
J: TRBJ2-2
CDR3: CASSYSRGGLNTGELFF
DNA: TGTGCCAGTAGTTATTCACGGGGGGGATTGAACACCGGGGAGCTGTTTTTT

D: TRBD2
V: TRBV4-3
size: .
J: TRBJ2-7
CDR3: CASSQDAGGFSSYEQYF
DNA: TGCGCCAGCAGCCAAGATGCGGGGGGTTTCAGTTCCTACGAGCAGTACTTC

D: .
V: TRBV4-3
size: .
J: TRBJ1-2
CDR3: CASSQGGKIDSIYGYTF
DNA: TGCGCCAGCAGCCAAGGGGGGAAAATAGACAGCATCTATGGCTACACCTTC

D: .
V: TRBV12-3/TRBV12-4
size: few
J: TRBJ1-6
CDR3: CASSLVGENSPLHF
DNA: TGTGCCAGCAGTTTAGTGGGAGAAAATTCACCCCTCCACTTT

D: TRBD2
V: TRBV20-1
size: .
J: TRBJ2-7
CDR3: CSARDGGLAGSSYEQYF
DNA: TGCAGTGCTAGAGATGGGGGACTAGCGGGTAGCTCCTACGAGCAGTACTTC

D: .
V: TRBV29-1
size: many
J: TRBJ2-6
CDR3: CSVVQYIPASGANVLTF
DNA: TGCAGCGTTGTGCAGTACATACCGGCGTCTGGGGCCAACGTCCTGACTTTC

D: .
V: TRBV25-1
size: many
J: TRBJ2-7
CDR3: CASSEDSGWSYEQYF
DNA: TGTGCCAGCAGTGAAGATTCAGGGTGGTCCTACGAGCAGTACTTC

D: TRBD1
V: TRBV5-6
size: many
J: TRBJ1-5
CDR3: CASSSGQGLQPQHF
DNA: TGTGCCAGCAGCTCGGGACAGGGGCTTCAGCCCCAGCATTTT

D: .
V: TRBV27
size: few
J: TRBJ2-1
CDR3: CASSPTQWGLSYNEQFF
DNA: TGTGCCAGCAGTCCCACCCAATGGGGCCTCTCCTACAATGAGCAGTTCTTC

D: .
V: TRBV6-5
size: .
J: TRBJ1-1
CDR3: CASSYSIPIPNTEASF
DNA: TGTGCCAGCAGTTACTCGATCCCCATTCCGAACACTGAAGCTTCCTTT

D: TRBD1
V: TRBV20-1
size: many
J: TRBJ1-3
CDR3: CSARDRLSGNTIYF
DNA: TGCAGTGCAAGGGACAGGCTCTCTGGAAACACCATATATTTT

D: .
V: TRBV12-3/TRBV12-4
size: many
J: TRBJ1-5
CDR3: CASSLAGGDQHF
DNA: TGTGCCAGCAGTTTAGCTGGAGGGGACCAGCATTTT

D: .
V: TRBV4-1
size: many
J: TRBJ2-5
CDR3: CASSHGLQETQYF
DNA: TGCGCCAGCAGCCACGGACTACAAGAGACCCAGTACTTC

D: .
V: TRBV2
size: many
J: TRBJ1-1
CDR3: CASSVQITEAFF
DNA: TGTGCCAGCAGTGTACAGATCACTGAAGCTTTCTTT

D: TRBD1
V: TRBV27
size: .
J: TRBJ1-4
CDR3: CASRLTGEKLFF
DNA: TGTGCCAGCAGACTGACAGGGGAAAAACTGTTTTTC

D: .
V: TRBV3-1
size: .
J: TRBJ2-7
CDR3: CASSRERVLDEQYF
DNA: TGTGCCAGCAGCCGAGAGCGGGTTTTGGACGAGCAGTACTTC

D: .
V: TRBV6-2/TRBV6-3
size: few
J: TRBJ2-5
CDR3: CASTAGGTQYF
DNA: TGTGCCAGCACGGCTGGGGGGACCCAGTACTTC

D: TRBD2
V: TRBV7-3
size: few
J: TRBJ2-2
CDR3: CASSFLAGDTNTGELFF
DNA: TGTGCCAGCAGCTTCCTAGCGGGAGATACAAACACCGGGGAGCTGTTTTTT

D: TRBD1
V: TRBV28
size: .
J: TRBJ2-7
CDR3: CASSRGQGAFYEQYF
DNA: TGTGCCAGCAGTAGGGGACAGGGGGCATTCTACGAGCAGTACTTC

D: .
V: TRBV12-3/TRBV12-4
size: many
J: TRBJ1-1
CDR3: CASRAATGPNTEAFF
DNA: TGTGCCAGCAGGGCCGCGACAGGACCGAACACTGAAGCTTTCTTT

D: TRBD1
V: TRBV28
size: many
J: TRBJ2-7
CDR3: CASSFSPRTGVSYEQYF
DNA: TGTGCCAGCAGTTTCTCCCCGAGGACAGGGGTATCCTACGAGCAGTACTTC

D: TRBD1
V: TRBV28
size: many
J: TRBJ1-1
CDR3: CASSFSGGAMNTEAFF
DNA: TGTGCCAGCAGTTTCTCAGGGGGTGCTATGAACACTGAAGCTTTCTTT

D: TRBD2
V: TRBV10-3
size: few
J: TRBJ2-2
CDR3: CAISVAGGIRTGELFF
DNA: TGTGCCATTTCCGTAGCGGGGGGGATCAGGACCGGGGAGCTGTTTTTT

D: TRBD1
V: TRBV5-6
size: many
J: TRBJ2-3
CDR3: CASSLRSRGPDTQYF
DNA: TGTGCCAGCAGCTTGAGGTCGAGGGGGCCAGATACGCAGTATTTT

D: .
V: TRBV24-1
size: .
J: TRBJ2-1
CDR3: CATSAMDSNSYNEQFF
DNA: TGTGCCACCAGTGCCATGGACAGTAACTCCTACAATGAGCAGTTCTTC

D: .
V: TRBV11-2
size: many
J: TRBJ2-3
CDR3: CASSVGYSHTDTQYF
DNA: TGTGCCAGCAGCGTGGGGTACTCCCACACAGATACGCAGTATTTT

D: TRBD2
V: TRBV6-5
size: few
J: TRBJ2-7
CDR3: CASRILAGDDYEQYF
DNA: TGTGCCAGCAGGATACTAGCGGGAGATGACTACGAGCAGTACTTC

D: TRBD2
V: TRBV27
size: many
J: TRBJ2-7
CDR3: CASNTGTSGKYDEQYF
DNA: TGTGCCAGCAACACCGGGACTAGCGGGAAGTACGACGAGCAGTACTTC

D: TRBD1
V: TRBV3-1
size: many
J: TRBJ2-2
CDR3: CASSLGQGAGELFF
DNA: TGTGCCAGCAGCCTCGGACAGGGGGCCGGGGAGCTGTTTTTT

D: .
V: TRBV24-1
size: many
J: TRBJ2-3
CDR3: CATSSTPDHDADTQYF
DNA: TGTGCCACCAGTAGCACCCCGGACCACGACGCAGATACGCAGTATTTT

D: .
V: TRBV20-1
size: many
J: TRBJ2-3
CDR3: CSARQAKDHTDTQYF
DNA: TGCAGTGCTAGACAGGCGAAAGACCACACAGATACGCAGTATTTT

D: TRBD2
V: TRBV10-1
size: .
J: TRBJ2-1
CDR3: CASSVAGGEDEQFF
DNA: TGCGCCAGCAGTGTAGCGGGTGGGGAAGATGAGCAGTTCTTC

D: .
V: TRBV29-1
size: many
J: TRBJ2-2
CDR3: CSVEVLGALNTGELFF
DNA: TGCAGCGTTGAAGTTCTCGGGGCGCTTAACACCGGGGAGCTGTTTTTT

D: .
V: TRBV12-3/TRBV12-4
size: many
J: TRBJ2-5
CDR3: CASSLGLSQTQETQYF
DNA: TGTGCCAGCAGTCTCGGACTATCCCAGACCCAAGAGACCCAGTACTTC

D: .
V: TRBV12-3/TRBV12-4
size: many
J: TRBJ1-5
CDR3: CASSLGGFHSNQPQHF
DNA: TGTGCCAGCAGTTTGGGCGGATTCCATAGCAATCAGCCCCAGCATTTT

D: .
V: TRBV30
size: few
J: TRBJ2-1
CDR3: CAWSVGRGYYNEQFF
DNA: TGTGCCTGGAGTGTAGGACGGGGGTACTACAATGAGCAGTTCTTC

D: .
V: TRBV9
size: many
J: TRBJ2-7
CDR3: CASSVGGAEYEQYF
DNA: TGTGCCAGCAGCGTAGGGGGGGCCGAATACGAGCAGTACTTC

D: .
V: TRBV29-1
size: many
J: TRBJ1-4
CDR3: CSVEFMGEGLFF
DNA: TGCAGCGTTGAATTTATGGGGGAGGGACTGTTTTTT

D: .
V: TRBV24-1
size: few
J: TRBJ2-2
CDR3: CATSDRLNTGELFF
DNA: TGTGCCACCAGTGACCGATTGAACACCGGGGAGCTGTTTTTT

D: TRBD2
V: TRBV6-1
size: .
J: TRBJ2-3
CDR3: CASSETVGRSSKDTQYF
DNA: TGTGCCAGCAGTGAAACGGTCGGGAGGTCGTCGAAAGATACGCAGTATTTT

D: .
V: TRBV9
size: few
J: TRBJ2-2
CDR3: CASSVAGAVSSSRGVTGELFF
DNA: TGTGCCAGCAGCGTAGCTGGGGCAGTTTCTAGCTCACGAGGGGTGACCGGGGAGCTGTTTTTT

D: .
V: TRBV6-5
size: many
J: TRBJ1-4
CDR3: CASSYGTTGTDEKLFF
DNA: TGTGCCAGCAGTTACGGGACCACAGGGACGGATGAAAAACTGTTTTTT

D: .
V: TRBV11-2
size: .
J: TRBJ2-1
CDR3: CARSYDNRFLTYNEQFF
DNA: TGTGCCCGCAGCTACGATAACCGGTTCCTTACCTACAATGAGCAGTTCTTC

D: TRBD2
V: TRBV7-3
size: few
J: TRBJ2-3
CDR3: CASSLIAGEPGDTQYF
DNA: TGTGCCAGCAGCTTAATTGCGGGAGAGCCCGGAGATACGCAGTATTTT